This entry is about one T cell receptor (beta chain). Its binding antigen is unknown. No per-base quality is available; no much larger clone lies one base away. CDR1 SGDLS and CDR2 YYNGEE are derived from the germline V gene. Inclusive of the bounding cysteine and phenylalanine, the CDR3 is 15 residues long. The kept DNA is CDR3 alone, 45 bases in frame from the first base. Trimming takes 4 bases off V and 5 bases off J; junction bases not matched to a gene: 9. The data were taken from a study of blood T cell repertoires in COVID-19 (dated by TCRdb to the early 2020s). Study-wide context: The collaborator samples originated in the United States, Italy and Spain and spanned the acute and convalescent phases of COVID-19. Sample metadata almost always included a de-identified subject ID, COVID-19 status, age in years and sex. The material from the prospective study consisted of cDNA or gDNA derived from T cells, B-cell-depleted T cells, or PBMCs. HLA class I and class II types, where available, came from metadata supplied by the sample provider rather than from assay-based typing. The dataset comprised deeply sampled blood TCRbeta repertoires from subjects exposed to, actively infected with, or recovered from COVID-19. The repertoires were released in a freely available public database intended as a resource for research on the immune response to SARS-CoV-2. Samples came from the ongoing ImmuneRACE study (first 160 participants) plus 1,254 subjects from 6 global collaborators.

The full study reports these points: The amount of clinical and demographic metadata varied by source and participant and was provided uncurated.

TCRbeta CDR3 regions were amplified from genomic DNA by means of the immunoSEQ Assay, a bias-controlled multiplex PCR. Processing in the source paper ran as follows. Within the assay, amplification of reference gene primers was used to estimate how many nucleated cells each sample contained. To quantify the absolute abundance of each unique TCRbeta CDR3 rearrangement, sequence reads were collapsed and filtered. For each sample, productive Simpson clonality was calculated as the square root of Simpson's diversity index across productive rearrangements. Drawn from immuneACCESS, this table holds only the in-frame rearrangements with V and J called that TCRdb kept. Clones are partly lost; checked studies trace under half to an unresolved V gene and leave the rest unexplained. That table gives V, J and clone size, and the DNA gave D and trimming. Within this sample are about 56,000 clones, with roughly 87% of them counted one time only. Around two fifths of the sample is in the top ten clones.

One collaborating source in Seattle enrolled patients while the patients were actively infected and followed the patients over time throughout the course of disease. Each collaborating institution followed its own protocols to collect whole blood in K2EDTA tubes. For TCRbeta analysis, collaborators shipped samples in one of three forms: frozen whole blood, isolated PBMCs, or DNA extracted from either of those sample types. The receptor chain draws on TRBV9 and TRBJ2-7, and 10 junctional nucleotides match TRBD2. The receptor was derived from a woman aged 55-75 years with COVID-19, enrolled during active disease. Sequencing was performed on peripheral blood. The sequenced DNA: TGTGCCAGCAGCCGAGCGGGAGGGCCCCCTAACGAGCAGTACTTC. This yields the protein CASSRAGGPPNEQYF.